One sample yielded the 27 T cell receptor beta chains listed below, sequenced in a study of breast tumors, draining lymph nodes, adjacent tissues. The lymph nodes were axillary draining lymph nodes from breast cancer patients. TCRdb analysed the multiplex PCR reads with MiXCR anew, one entry per CDR3 protein. The sample yields around 140,000 distinct CDR3 sequences, around 24% seen once. Sequencing was carried out using axillary lymph node tissue. These receptors were taken from a female donor with breast cancer. Some clones in this sample may be carry-over from other donors' samples.

This clonotype was detected ten times or more. The chain combines TRBV7-6 with TRBJ2-5; the match to TRBD1 covers 7 bases. The CDR3 is 15 residues long. Germline V gene sequence: CDR1 SGHVS, CDR2 FNYEAQ. V gave up 4 bases and J gave up 2 bases; unmatched junction bases: 7. The DNA of the CDR3 is TGTGCCAGCAGCTCCCCTGACAGGGTGCAAGAGACCCAGTACTTC. This sequence encodes CASSSPDRVQETQYF.

In its sample, this clonotype was seen a few times. The chain has TRBV6-1 and TRBJ1-5; D not certain. This CDR3 contains 16 residues. Germline V gives CDR1 MNHNS, CDR2 SASEGT. The ends were cut back, 2 bases at V and 0 bases at J, with 11 bases in the middle. The CDR3 sequence: CASSEMAVTSNQPQHF. Written as DNA, the CDR3 is TGTGCCAGCAGTGAAATGGCAGTTACTAGCAATCAGCCCCAGCATTTT.

A word on this clonotype: A much larger clone lies a single base off, so this may be a read error. The rearrangement uses TRBV2 and TRBJ2-3, with D uncertain. CDR1 SNHLY and CDR2 FYNNEI come from the germline V gene. The CDR3 contains 13 residues. Here the CDR3 reads CASRPTFTHTQYF. Written as DNA, the CDR3 is TGTGCCAGCAGACCCACCTTCACACATACGCAGTATTTT.

As concerns this clonotype: Given a much more abundant clone one base away, this may be a read error. The J gene is TRBJ1-5, the V gene TRBV7-8, with D hard to call. Germline values: CDR1 SGHVS, CDR2 FQNEAQ. Trimming left V 3 bases short and J 4 bases short, with 13 bases between. The CDR3 is made up of 15 amino acids. CDR3 loop: CASSLRAERNQPQHF. The CDR3 DNA reads TGTGCCAGCAGCTTGAGGGCTGAACGGAATCAGCCCCAGCATTTT.

The V and J genes are TRBV30 and TRBJ2-2; 10 bases agree with TRBD1. Germline loops: CDR1 GTSNPN, CDR2 SVGIG (reference sequence). Trimming took 5 bases from V and 4 from J; bases not matched to a gene: 4. The CDR3 loop spans 14 amino acids. This chain's CDR3 is CAWRDRGGTGELFF. The CDR3 nucleotides read TGTGCCTGGCGGGACAGGGGTGGCACCGGGGAGCTGTTTTTT.

As concerns this clonotype: This may arise from a read error, as a much more abundant clone is one base away. V is TRBV11-3 and J is TRBJ2-1; 8 nucleotides align to TRBD1. This CDR3 comprises 15 residues. Germline V gene lookup returns CDR1 SGHNT and CDR2 YENEEA. The CDR3 reads CASSLDSHRGNGQFF. The CDR3 DNA follows: TGTGCCAGCAGCTTAGATTCGCACAGGGGGAATGGGCAGTTCTTC.

This clonotype has a count of ten or more. The J gene is TRBJ2-1, the V gene TRBV30; no definite D call. The CDR3 is 14 amino acids. Trimming removed 2 bases at V and 6 bases at J, with 14 bases between. Germline V gives CDR1 GTSNPN, CDR2 SVGIG (reference sequence). CDR3 residues: CAWSQVTTGNEQFF. The CDR3 DNA reads as TGTGCCTGGAGTCAGGTCACAACGGGCAATGAGCAGTTCTTC.

This clonotype was seen many times. V and J are TRBV3-1 and TRBJ2-1; the D gene is possibly TRBD2 (5 bases). CDR3 length equals 14 residues. The V end lost 2 bases, the J end lost 2 bases, and 7 bases lay between the germline ends. Germline-derived CDR1 and CDR2 are LGHDT and YNNKEL (reference sequence). The chain's CDR3 is CASSQLLAYNEQFF. CDR3 coding DNA: TGTGCCAGCAGCCAATTACTAGCCTACAATGAGCAGTTCTTC.

This clonotype was detected many times. The chain employs TRBV24-1 and TRBJ2-7; weak D call: TRBD2 (5 bases). Trimming removed 3 bases from V and 3 bases from J, with 5 bases in between. The CDR3 is 12 amino acids. Germline V lookup: CDR1 KGHDR, CDR2 SFDVKD. CDR3 region: CATSDRGYEQYF. CDR3 nucleotides: TGTGCCACCAGTGATCGGGGCTACGAGCAGTACTTC.

This clonotype has a count of ten or more. The rearrangement uses TRBV7-9 and TRBJ2-3; D uncertain. Germline CDR1 reads SEHNR; CDR2 reads FQNEAQ (reference sequence). CDR3 size: 17 residues. Trimming cost V 4 bases and J 1 base, with 18 bases left between them. The CDR3 nucleotides read TGTGCCAGCAGCTCGATGAAACACGAATGGGGCACAGATACGCAGTATTTT. It encodes CASSSMKHEWGTDTQYF.

Regarding this clonotype: This could be a read error, since a much larger clone is one nucleotide away. The rearrangement links TRBV19 to TRBJ2-7; D gene unclear. The CDR3 length is 15 residues. The germline gives CDR1 LNHDA, CDR2 SQIVND (reference sequence). V was trimmed by 1 base and J by 2 bases, leaving 12 bases between them. The CDR3 here is CASSIGPTSPYEQYF. In DNA form, the CDR3 reads TGTGCCAGTAGTATAGGGCCTACCAGCCCCTACGAGCAGTACTTC. The variable domain in full, completed from reference TRBV19 and TRBJ2-7, reads DGGITQSPKYLFRKEGQNVTLSCEQNLNHDAMYWYRQDPGQGLRLIYYSQIVNDFQKGDIAEGYSVSREKKESFPLTVTSAQKNPTAFYLCASSIGPTSPYEQYFGPGTRLTVT.

In this sample, this clonotype turned up once. It may be a read error: a sequence one base away is much more abundant. The chain links TRBV3-1 to TRBJ2-2; possibly TRBD2 for D (5 bases). Germline assignment: CDR1 LGHDT and CDR2 YNNKEL (reference sequence). There are 12 residues in the CDR3. CDR3 sequence: CAGSQRTGELFF. In DNA, the CDR3 is TGTGCCGGCAGCCAGCGGACCGGGGAGCTGTTTTTT.

V usage is TRBV6-1 and J usage is TRBJ1-5; TRBD1 matches at 8 bases. The CDR3 has 15 residues. Looked up from germline, CDR1 is MNHNS and CDR2 is SASEGT. V dropped 7 bases and J dropped 0; count of bases not matched to a gene: 5. The CDR3, as DNA: TGTGCCAGCAAGATACAGGGGGATAGCAATCAGCCCCAGCATTTT. Translation gives CASKIQGDSNQPQHF.

The J gene is TRBJ1-5, the V gene TRBV6-1, with D perhaps matching TRBD1 (5 bases). This CDR3 contains 14 residues. Germline assignment: CDR1 MNHNS and CDR2 SASEGT. The V gene lost 10 bases and the J gene lost 0 bases, with 13 bases spanning the gap. The CDR3 DNA reads TGTGCCACTCAGGGCCGCTATAGCAATCAGCCCCAGCATTTT. The encoded protein is CATQGRYSNQPQHF.

This clonotype has at least ten counts. The V and J genes are TRBV20-1 and TRBJ1-2; 7 bases agree with TRBD1. The V gene's germline CDR1 is DFQATT and CDR2 SNEGSKA (reference sequence). J gave up 4 bases and V 5 bases, and 4 bases lay outside the gene matches. This CDR3 has 12 residues. CDR3 protein: CSAARDSYGYTF. The CDR3 region has the DNA TGCAGTGCTGCCCGGGACAGCTATGGCTACACCTTC.

This chain joins TRBV6-1 and TRBJ1-2, with D perhaps TRBD1 (6 bases). Germline CDR1 reads MNHNS; CDR2 reads SASEGT. This CDR3 is built from 15 residues. V was clipped by 6 bases and J by 6 bases, with 20 bases between them. The CDR3 here is CASSRSTARGDGYTF. CDR3 bases: TGTGCCAGCAGCCGCTCCACCGCAAGGGGGGATGGCTACACCTTC.

This clonotype occurred many times. This chain links TRBV2 with TRBJ2-1, with TRBD1 as a possible D gene (5 bases). CDR1 SNHLY and CDR2 FYNNEI come from the germline V gene. The CDR3 extends over 13 amino acids. Trimming shortened V by 7 bases and J by 5 bases, and 12 bases separated the two germline ends. CDR3 protein: CASMTDINNEQFF. CDR3 DNA: TGTGCCAGCATGACGGACATAAACAATGAGCAGTTCTTC. The full variable domain, its missing parts supplied by reference TRBV2 and TRBJ2-1, is EPEVTQTPSHQVTQMGQEVILRCVPISNHLYFYWYRQILGQKVEFLVSFYNNEISEKSEIFDDQFSVERPDGSNFTLKIRSTKLEDSAMYFCASMTDINNEQFFGPGTRLTVL.

At least ten counts were recorded for this clonotype. The rearrangement uses TRBV19 and TRBJ2-2; 8 bases are shared with TRBD2. There are 16 residues in the CDR3. The trim removed 0 bases at V and 4 bases at J, leaving 4 bases unmatched. Germline V gene data show CDR1 as LNHDA and CDR2 as SQIVND (reference sequence). The CDR3 region has the DNA TGTGCCAGTAGTATAGAAGCGGGAGCCGGCACCGGGGAGCTGTTTTTT. This gives the protein CASSIEAGAGTGELFF.

Concerning this clonotype: This sequence may be a read error, since a much larger clone differs from it by one base. The chain couples TRBV14 to TRBJ2-5; 8 nucleotides match TRBD2. The CDR3 spans 18 residues. CDR1 and CDR2 from the germline V gene are SGHDN and FVKESK. The CDR3 is CARSQEWRPAGAQETQYF. The CDR3 bases are TGTGCCCGCAGCCAAGAGTGGAGGCCAGCGGGGGCTCAAGAGACCCAGTACTTC.

Comments on this clonotype: Given a much more abundant clone one base away, this may be a read error. J is TRBJ2-2 and V is TRBV7-2; 9 bases fit TRBD2. Germline V gene lookup returns CDR1 SGHTA and CDR2 FQGNSA. This CDR3 comprises 15 residues. V lost 9 bases to trimming and J lost 1 base; unmatched junction nucleotides: 6. The CDR3 sequence is CARSISGGNTGELFF. The CDR3 DNA follows: TGTGCCAGAAGCATTAGCGGGGGGAACACCGGGGAGCTGTTTTTT. Using reference TRBV7-2 and TRBJ2-2 for the parts outside the CDR3, the full variable domain is GAGVSQSPSNKVTEKGKDVELRCDPISGHTALYWYRQSLGQGLEFLIYFQGNSAPDKSGLPSDRFSAERTGGSVSTLTIQRTQQEDSAVYLCARSISGGNTGELFFGEGSRLTVL.

Of note for this clonotype: Sequence at one end of the junction differs from germline and may be a read error. The chain has TRBV15 and TRBJ2-4; 8 bases match TRBD2. This CDR3 contains 18 residues. The V gene's germline CDR1 is LNHNV and CDR2 YYDKDF (reference sequence). CDR3 nucleotides: TGTGCCACCAGCAGAGATAGGGCGGGAGGTCTAGCCAAAGACATTCAGTACTTC. This codes for CATSRDRAGGLAKDIQYF.

The table lists this clonotype with many counts. The chain links TRBV9 to TRBJ2-1; D is undetermined. Germline V gene data show CDR1 as SGDLS and CDR2 as YYNGEE. The CDR3 totals 15 residues. Trimming removed 0 bases at V and 0 bases at J, with 7 bases between. This CDR3 is CASSVGSASYNEQFF. CDR3 sequence (DNA): TGTGCCAGCAGCGTAGGCAGCGCCTCCTACAATGAGCAGTTCTTC.

Points on this clonotype: A much more abundant neighbour one base away suggests this may be a read error. This chain joins TRBV11-2 and TRBJ2-7, with D unresolved. The CDR3 sequence is 15 residues long. Germline V lookup: CDR1 SGHAT, CDR2 FQNNGV. CDR3: CASSLSPESSYEQHF. In DNA, the CDR3 is TGTGCCAGCAGCTTATCACCTGAGAGCTCCTACGAGCAGCACTTC.

There are many counts of this clonotype. V gene TRBV6-2 or TRBV6-3 combines with J gene TRBJ2-7; D tentatively reads TRBD1 or TRBD2 (5 bases each). There are 15 residues in the CDR3. The V end lost 0 bases, the J end lost 0 bases, and 9 bases lay between the germline ends. The germline CDR1 and CDR2 sequences are MNHEY and SVGEGT. The CDR3 coding sequence is TGTGCCAGCAGTTACTCGGGGCGGGTCTCCTACGAGCAGTACTTC. Protein: CASSYSGRVSYEQYF.

This clonotype was counted at least ten times. V is TRBV20-1 and J is TRBJ2-1; D not resolved. The CDR3 has 11 amino acids. Looked up from germline, CDR1 is DFQATT and CDR2 is SNEGSKA (reference sequence). CDR3 residues: CGLSSYNEQFF. The CDR3 bases are TGCGGCTTGAGCTCCTACAATGAGCAGTTCTTC.

Ten or more counts support this clonotype. The CDR3 DNA sequence: TGTGCCAGCAGAGAACTAGCGGGAGGATGGGGAACCGGGGAGCTGTTTTTT. Translating it yields CASRELAGGWGTGELFF. This chain connects TRBV6-1 to TRBJ2-2; 12 bases match TRBD2. CDR1 and CDR2 (germline): MNHNS, SASEGT. Unmatched junction bases numbered 10, after V lost 6 bases and J lost 5 bases. This CDR3 spans 17 amino acids.

The sample holds many counts of this clonotype. The chain combines TRBV5-8 with TRBJ2-1; 12 bases agree with TRBD2. CDR3 size: 16 residues. Germline CDR1 reads SGHTS; CDR2 reads YDEGEE. Trimming took 4 bases from V and 10 from J; bases not matched to a gene: 12. The CDR3 is CASSPQGGLAGREQFF. Written as DNA, the CDR3 is TGTGCCAGCAGCCCACAGGGAGGACTAGCGGGACGGGAGCAGTTCTTC.